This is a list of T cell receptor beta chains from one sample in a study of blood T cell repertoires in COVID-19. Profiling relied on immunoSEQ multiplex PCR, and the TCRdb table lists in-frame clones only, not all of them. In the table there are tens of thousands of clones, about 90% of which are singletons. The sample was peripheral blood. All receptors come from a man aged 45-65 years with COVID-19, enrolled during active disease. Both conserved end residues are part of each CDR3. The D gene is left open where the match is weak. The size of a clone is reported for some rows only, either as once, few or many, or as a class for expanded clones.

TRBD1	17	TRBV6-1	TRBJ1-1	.	TGTGCCAGCAGTGAAACCCATCGACAGGGACGAAACTCTGAAGCTTTCTTT	CASSETHRQGRNSEAFF
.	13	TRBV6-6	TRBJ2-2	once	TGTGCCAGCAGTTACTACATTACCGGGGAGCTGTTTTTT	CASSYYITGELFF
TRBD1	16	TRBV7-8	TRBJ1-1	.	TGTGCCAGCAGCCTGACAGGGGCCCGAAGGGACACTGAAGCTTTCTTT	CASSLTGARRDTEAFF
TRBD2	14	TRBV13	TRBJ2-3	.	TGTGCCAGCAGCACCTCTAGCGGGGGTGATACGCAGTATTTT	CASSTSSGGDTQYF
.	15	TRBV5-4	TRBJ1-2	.	TGTGCCAGCAAGCCACAGCCAGATACTAACTATGGCTACACCTTC	CASKPQPDTNYGYTF
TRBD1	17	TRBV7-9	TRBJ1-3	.	TGTGCCAGCAGCTCTAGTCGACAGGGTCCCTCTGGAAACACCATATATTTT	CASSSSRQGPSGNTIYF
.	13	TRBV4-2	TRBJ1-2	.	TGTGCCAGCAGCCAAGGGGTCGGGAATGGCTACACCTTC	CASSQGVGNGYTF
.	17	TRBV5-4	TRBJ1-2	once	TGTGCCAGCAGCTTCCAGGGCCAGACCTTGCTAGGGTATGGCTACACCTTC	CASSFQGQTLLGYGYTF
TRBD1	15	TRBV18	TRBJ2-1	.	TGTGCCAGCTCACCACCAAGGACAGGGAAAAGTGAGCAGTTCTTC	CASSPPRTGKSEQFF
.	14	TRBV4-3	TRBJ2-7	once	TGCGCCAGCAGCCATGGGACTGATTCCTACGAGCAGTACTTC	CASSHGTDSYEQYF
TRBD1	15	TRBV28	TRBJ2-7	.	TGTGCCAGCAGTGTGACAGACAGGGGGCTTTACGAGCAGTACTTC	CASSVTDRGLYEQYF
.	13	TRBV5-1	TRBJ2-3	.	TGCGCCAGCAGCTTGGAATACACAGATACGCAGTATTTT	CASSLEYTDTQYF
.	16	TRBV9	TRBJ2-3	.	TGTGCCAGCAGCGTAGCCAACGGGGGGCCTCCAGATACGCAGTATTTT	CASSVANGGPPDTQYF
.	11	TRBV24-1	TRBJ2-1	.	TGTGCCACCAGTGATTCGAGAAAGCAGTTCTTC	CATSDSRKQFF
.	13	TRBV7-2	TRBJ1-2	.	TGTGCCAGCAGCATCACTGAACGCTATGGCTACACCTTC	CASSITERYGYTF
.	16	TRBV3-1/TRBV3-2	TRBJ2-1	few	TGTGCCAGCAGCCCCAGGGGCCTGAGCTCCTACAATGAGCAGTTCTTC	CASSPRGLSSYNEQFF
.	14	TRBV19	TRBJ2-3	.	TGTGCCAGTAGGAGGGCAGTCCGCACAGATACGCAGTATTTT	CASRRAVRTDTQYF
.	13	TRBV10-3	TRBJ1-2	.	TGTGCCATCACTGAAGGGGGAAGAGATGGCTACACCTTC	CAITEGGRDGYTF
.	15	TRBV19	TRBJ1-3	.	TGTGCCAGTAGTATAGACCACCGTCGGGAAGACACCATATATTTT	CASSIDHRREDTIYF
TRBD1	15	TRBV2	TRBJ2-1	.	TGTGCCAGCAGAGTCGACAGGGGCCCCTACAATGAGCAGTTCTTC	CASRVDRGPYNEQFF
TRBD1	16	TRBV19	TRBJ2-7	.	TGTGCCAGTAGTCAATGGGGGACAGGGGGGTCCTACGAGCAGTACTTC	CASSQWGTGGSYEQYF
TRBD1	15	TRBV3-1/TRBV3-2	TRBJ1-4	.	TGTGCCAGCAGCCCGACAGGGGTTGGTAATGAAAAACTGTTTTTT	CASSPTGVGNEKLFF
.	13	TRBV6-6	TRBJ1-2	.	TGTGCCAGCAGCCCCAGCCGGGGGAGCGGCTACACCTTC	CASSPSRGSGYTF
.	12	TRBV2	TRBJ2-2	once	TGTGCCAGCACTAGCTCCCCCGGGGAGCTGTTTTTT	CASTSSPGELFF
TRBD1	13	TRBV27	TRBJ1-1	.	TGTGCCAGCAGTTACCGACAGGGAGGAAGAGCTTTCTTT	CASSYRQGGRAFF
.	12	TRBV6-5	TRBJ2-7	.	TGTGCCAGCAGGACTAACCCCGGGGAGCAGTACTTC	CASRTNPGEQYF
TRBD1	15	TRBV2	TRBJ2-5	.	TGTGCCAGCAGTGTGAACAGGGGGCCGGGAGAGACCCAGTACTTC	CASSVNRGPGETQYF
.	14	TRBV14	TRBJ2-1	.	TGTGCCAGCAGCCAACCGCATCTAGGCAATGAGCAGTTCTTC	CASSQPHLGNEQFF
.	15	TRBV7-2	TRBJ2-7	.	TGTGCCAGCAGCTTAAGGGTTGGGGGGACCTACGAGCAGTACTTC	CASSLRVGGTYEQYF
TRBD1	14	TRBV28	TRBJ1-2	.	TGTGCCAGCAGTCTTAGGACAGGGTACTATGGCTACACCTTC	CASSLRTGYYGYTF